These T cell receptor beta chains were read from a single sample in a study of T cell responses to AZD1222 COVID-19 vaccine. This table comes from immunoSEQ multiplex PCR, and its TCRdb copy is limited to in-frame clones, with some not included. In the table there are about 110,000 clones, roughly 90% of which are singletons. This material consisted of peripheral blood, taken on day 0 of AZD1222 vaccination. The receptors derive from an adult in good health. Both conserved end residues are part of each CDR3. The D gene is left open where the match is weak. Only part of the rows carry a size: once, few, many, or a class if the clone is expanded.

j_call: TRBJ1-1
d_call: NA
clone_size: NA
v_call: TRBV27
cdr3_length: 15
cdr3_aa: CASSLSQAGNTEAFF
cdr3_nt: TGTGCCAGCAGTTTATCGCAGGCGGGGAACACTGAAGCTTTCTTT

j_call: TRBJ2-7
d_call: NA
clone_size: NA
v_call: TRBV5-1
cdr3_length: 12
cdr3_aa: CASSSSSYEQYF
cdr3_nt: TGCGCCAGCAGTTCTAGCTCCTACGAGCAGTACTTC

j_call: TRBJ2-5
d_call: TRBD2
clone_size: NA
v_call: TRBV5-1
cdr3_length: 16
cdr3_aa: CASSPGLAGSVETQYF
cdr3_nt: TGCGCCAGCAGCCCCGGACTAGCGGGGAGTGTAGAGACCCAGTACTTC

j_call: TRBJ2-7
d_call: NA
clone_size: NA
v_call: TRBV30
cdr3_length: 13
cdr3_aa: CAWSGSETYEQYF
cdr3_nt: TGTGCCTGGAGTGGATCAGAGACCTACGAGCAGTACTTC

j_call: TRBJ1-2
d_call: NA
clone_size: NA
v_call: TRBV28
cdr3_length: 15
cdr3_aa: CASSLLAGLNYGYTF
cdr3_nt: TGTGCCAGCAGTTTACTGGCGGGGCTGAACTATGGCTACACCTTC

j_call: TRBJ2-5
d_call: TRBD2
clone_size: once
v_call: TRBV9
cdr3_length: 15
cdr3_aa: CASSPNLAGVETQYF
cdr3_nt: TGTGCCAGCAGCCCTAATCTAGCGGGGGTGGAGACCCAGTACTTC

j_call: TRBJ2-1
d_call: NA
clone_size: NA
v_call: TRBV18
cdr3_length: 16
cdr3_aa: CASSPQGVGTYNEQFF
cdr3_nt: TGTGCCAGCTCACCCCAGGGGGTGGGGACTTACAATGAGCAGTTCTTC

j_call: TRBJ2-3
d_call: NA
clone_size: once
v_call: TRBV5-6
cdr3_length: 15
cdr3_aa: CASSLGGGRTDTQYF
cdr3_nt: TGTGCCAGCAGCTTGGGCGGGGGCCGCACAGATACGCAGTATTTT

j_call: TRBJ1-5
d_call: NA
clone_size: once
v_call: TRBV5-1
cdr3_length: 14
cdr3_aa: CASSLDSPNQPQHF
cdr3_nt: TGCGCCAGCAGCTTGGACAGTCCCAATCAGCCCCAGCATTTT

j_call: TRBJ1-2
d_call: NA
clone_size: NA
v_call: TRBV28
cdr3_length: 16
cdr3_aa: CASRAAVSPSKGGYTF
cdr3_nt: TGTGCCAGCAGGGCGGCCGTTTCACCTTCAAAGGGTGGCTACACCTTC

j_call: TRBJ2-7
d_call: NA
clone_size: NA
v_call: TRBV11-1
cdr3_length: 16
cdr3_aa: CASSSRPQGLSYEQYF
cdr3_nt: TGTGCCAGCAGCTCCCGACCCCAGGGCCTTTCCTACGAGCAGTACTTC

j_call: TRBJ2-3
d_call: NA
clone_size: once
v_call: TRBV9
cdr3_length: 14
cdr3_aa: CASSPKGGGDTQYF
cdr3_nt: TGTGCCAGCAGCCCCAAAGGGGGGGGAGATACGCAGTATTTT

j_call: TRBJ2-4
d_call: TRBD1
clone_size: NA
v_call: TRBV10-1
cdr3_length: 13
cdr3_aa: CASSGTGQNIQYF
cdr3_nt: TGCGCCAGCAGCGGGACAGGCCAAAACATTCAGTACTTC

j_call: TRBJ2-7
d_call: NA
clone_size: NA
v_call: TRBV7-7
cdr3_length: 15
cdr3_aa: CASSLGPVSSYEQYF
cdr3_nt: TGTGCCAGCAGCTTAGGGCCGGTTTCTTCCTACGAGCAGTACTTC

j_call: TRBJ2-4
d_call: NA
clone_size: NA
v_call: TRBV27
cdr3_length: 15
cdr3_aa: CASSFSGGTKNIQYF
cdr3_nt: TGTGCCAGCAGTTTCTCAGGGGGGACCAAAAACATTCAGTACTTC

j_call: TRBJ2-7
d_call: TRBD2
clone_size: NA
v_call: TRBV18
cdr3_length: 14
cdr3_aa: CASSTSGGAYEQYF
cdr3_nt: TGTGCCAGCTCAACTAGCGGGGGGGCCTACGAGCAGTACTTC

j_call: TRBJ1-2
d_call: NA
clone_size: NA
v_call: TRBV28
cdr3_length: 16
cdr3_aa: CASSSPRGTSNYGYTF
cdr3_nt: TGTGCCAGCAGCTCCCCACGGGGCACAAGTAACTATGGCTACACCTTC

j_call: TRBJ1-5
d_call: TRBD1
clone_size: NA
v_call: TRBV27
cdr3_length: 13
cdr3_aa: CASRRTGGGPQHF
cdr3_nt: TGTGCCAGCAGACGGACAGGGGGCGGGCCCCAGCATTTT

j_call: TRBJ2-3
d_call: TRBD1
clone_size: once
v_call: TRBV4-1
cdr3_length: 17
cdr3_aa: CASSQRLVPGQHDTQYF
cdr3_nt: TGCGCCAGCAGCCAACGACTTGTCCCGGGACAGCATGATACGCAGTATTTT

j_call: TRBJ1-2
d_call: NA
clone_size: once
v_call: TRBV4-1
cdr3_length: 14
cdr3_aa: CASSQGTGAYGYTF
cdr3_nt: TGCGCCAGCAGCCAGGGGACGGGGGCCTATGGCTACACCTTC

j_call: TRBJ1-3
d_call: NA
clone_size: NA
v_call: TRBV7-9
cdr3_length: 15
cdr3_aa: CASISGRGTGNTIYF
cdr3_nt: TGTGCCAGCATATCCGGACGGGGCACAGGAAACACCATATATTTT

j_call: TRBJ2-2
d_call: TRBD1
clone_size: NA
v_call: TRBV11-2
cdr3_length: 15
cdr3_aa: CASSRPGQYSKELFF
cdr3_nt: TGTGCCAGCAGCCGACCGGGACAGTACTCCAAGGAGCTGTTTTTT

j_call: TRBJ1-1
d_call: NA
clone_size: NA
v_call: TRBV5-1
cdr3_length: 14
cdr3_aa: CASSLEGRETEAFF
cdr3_nt: TGCGCCAGCAGCTTGGAAGGGCGGGAAACTGAAGCTTTCTTT

j_call: TRBJ1-6
d_call: NA
clone_size: NA
v_call: TRBV2
cdr3_length: 12
cdr3_aa: CASSGESSPLHF
cdr3_nt: TGTGCCAGCAGTGGGGAGAGTTCACCCCTCCACTTT

j_call: TRBJ2-3
d_call: NA
clone_size: NA
v_call: TRBV28
cdr3_length: 13
cdr3_aa: CASSLGVTDTQYF
cdr3_nt: TGTGCCAGCAGTTTAGGTGTCACAGATACGCAGTATTTT

j_call: TRBJ1-4
d_call: NA
clone_size: NA
v_call: TRBV13
cdr3_length: 12
cdr3_aa: CASSLTQGKLFF
cdr3_nt: TGTGCCAGCAGCTTAACACAAGGAAAACTGTTTTTT

j_call: TRBJ2-3
d_call: TRBD1
clone_size: once
v_call: TRBV18
cdr3_length: 15
cdr3_aa: CASSGRDRSTDTQYF
cdr3_nt: TGTGCCAGCTCAGGGCGGGACAGGTCGACAGATACGCAGTATTTT

j_call: TRBJ1-1
d_call: NA
clone_size: NA
v_call: TRBV5-6
cdr3_length: 15
cdr3_aa: CASSKIQPWHTEAFF
cdr3_nt: TGTGCCAGCAGCAAGATACAACCCTGGCACACTGAAGCTTTCTTT

j_call: TRBJ2-2
d_call: NA
clone_size: NA
v_call: TRBV5-1
cdr3_length: 16
cdr3_aa: CASSLVARINTGELFF
cdr3_nt: TGCGCCAGCAGCTTGGTAGCTAGGATCAACACCGGGGAGCTGTTTTTT

j_call: TRBJ1-4
d_call: NA
clone_size: NA
v_call: TRBV14
cdr3_length: 13
cdr3_aa: CASSPYEGGKLFF
cdr3_nt: TGTGCCAGCAGCCCTTACGAGGGAGGAAAACTGTTTTTT

j_call: TRBJ1-1
d_call: NA
clone_size: NA
v_call: TRBV27
cdr3_length: 15
cdr3_aa: CASSAGEGLNTEAFF
cdr3_nt: TGTGCCAGCAGTGCCGGGGAGGGGCTGAACACTGAAGCTTTCTTT

j_call: TRBJ1-3
d_call: NA
clone_size: NA
v_call: TRBV4-2
cdr3_length: 16
cdr3_aa: CASSQDWAGSGNTIYF
cdr3_nt: TGTGCCAGCAGCCAAGATTGGGCGGGCTCTGGAAACACCATATATTTT

j_call: TRBJ2-7
d_call: NA
clone_size: once
v_call: TRBV5-1
cdr3_length: 16
cdr3_aa: CASSPKSDIYSYEQYF
cdr3_nt: TGCGCCAGCAGCCCTAAATCGGACATATACTCCTACGAGCAGTACTTC

j_call: TRBJ2-1
d_call: NA
clone_size: NA
v_call: TRBV15
cdr3_length: 16
cdr3_aa: CATSRDPRLNYNEQFF
cdr3_nt: TGTGCCACCAGCAGAGATCCTAGGCTAAACTACAATGAGCAGTTCTTC